The 21 T cell receptor beta chains given below trace back to one sample, sequenced in a study of human T cells and chemical hapten exposure (dated by TCRdb to the early 2020s). The sample's time point label is to be understood as: patch test 3, about 24 weeks after DPC sensitization. Explained via the paper, the treatment or condition label denotes: therapeutic diphenylcyclopropenone sensitization with weekly scalp DPC. The library was built by means of RACE. The data were produced on a NextSeq 500. Using fastp trimming at Q25 and MiXCR clonotype assembly, TCRdb reanalyzed the public sequencing data and kept in-frame beta chains. Rows matching on CDR3 protein sequence are summarized as one entry with the most common DNA and genes. In this sample the table shows 50,000 or so distinct CDR3 sequences, 9.9% of which occur a single time. Of the sample, 16% falls within the top ten clones. The starting material was whole blood, obtained in connection with sensitization to the hapten diphenylcyclopropenone (DPC). The receptors originated from a woman aged 40 to 49 with alopecia areata. Some clones in this sample may be carry-over from other donors' samples.

In its sample, this clonotype was seen a few times. The gene calls are TRBV9 and TRBJ2-4; D is ambiguous. The CDR3 is made up of 13 amino acids. Germline values: CDR1 SGDLS, CDR2 YYNGEE. V was clipped by 0 bases and J by 6 bases, with 7 bases between them. CDR3 residues: CASSVDLRNIQYF. As DNA, the CDR3 is TGTGCCAGCAGCGTAGATCTCCGAAACATTCAGTACTTC.

This clonotype was detected many times. The CDR3 reads CSTNNYGYTF. The CDR3 DNA follows: TGCTCCACTAATAACTATGGCTACACCTTC. The chain uses TRBV29-1 and TRBJ1-2; no reliable D call. Germline V gene sequence: CDR1 SQVTM, CDR2 ANQGSEA. CDR3 size: 10 residues.

This clonotype showed up just a few times. In DNA, the CDR3 is TGTGCCAGCATCCTAGGATCCGTGGCGGCTGGAAACACCATATATTTT. As protein: CASILGSVAAGNTIYF. The rearrangement joins TRBV12-3 or TRBV12-4 to TRBJ1-3; D ambiguous. The CDR3 has 16 amino acids. With 7 bases removed from V and 2 bases from J, the gap between germline ends came to 18 bases.

This clonotype appeared many times. This chain's CDR3 is CASSIRGSSYNSPLHF. CDR3 nucleotide sequence: TGTGCCAGCAGTATCAGGGGAAGCTCCTATAATTCACCCCTCCACTTT. This chain uses TRBV27 with TRBJ1-6; D might be TRBD1 (6 bases). Germline-derived CDR1 and CDR2 are MNHEY and SMNVEV (reference sequence). This CDR3 contains 16 residues. Trimming took 5 bases from V and 0 from J, leaving 11 bases between them.

The chain carries TRBV4-1 and TRBJ2-1, with D possibly TRBD2 on 6 matching bases. V was trimmed by 7 bases and J by 0 bases, leaving 13 bases between them. CDR3 length: 15 amino acids. Germline V gene sequence: CDR1 MGHRA, CDR2 YSYEKL. DNA for the CDR3: TGCGCCAGCACGCCACCCGGGAGCTCCTACAATGAGCAGTTCTTC. Translating it yields CASTPPGSSYNEQFF.

The gene calls are TRBV18 and TRBJ2-7; possibly TRBD1 for D (5 bases). Germline V CDR1 and CDR2: KGHSH, LQKENI. Trimming left V 1 base short and J 7 bases short, with 23 bases between. The CDR3 has 17 residues. The CDR3 sequence is CASSPLSDSFGSDEQYF. The CDR3 coding sequence is TGTGCCAGCTCACCACTAAGCGACAGTTTCGGGTCGGATGAGCAGTACTTC.

This chain uses TRBV14 with TRBJ2-2; D tentatively fits TRBD1 or TRBD2 (6 bases each). The CDR3 contains 13 residues. The ends were cut back, 1 base at V and 12 bases at J, with 12 bases in the middle. Per germline, CDR1 SGHDN and CDR2 FVKESK. This CDR3 reads CASSQAGAGKLFF. Here the CDR3 DNA reads TGTGCCAGCAGCCAAGCGGGGGCAGGAAAGCTGTTTTTT.

Only a few counts were recorded for this clonotype. The chain is built from TRBV5-5 and TRBJ2-5; a possible D gene is TRBD2 (6 bases). The CDR3 loop spans 13 amino acids. With 2 bases removed from V and 4 bases from J, the gap between germline ends came to 9 bases. From germline, CDR1 is SGHKS and CDR2 YYEKEE (reference sequence). The CDR3 protein is CASSFGTLETQYF. CDR3 DNA sequence: TGTGCCAGCAGCTTCGGGACTCTAGAGACCCAGTACTTC. Full variable domain (rest looked up from reference TRBV5-5 and TRBJ2-5): DAGVTQSPTHLIKTRGQQVTLRCSPISGHKSVSWYQQVLGQGPQFIFQYYEKEERGRGNFPDRFSARQFPNYSSELNVNALLLGDSALYLCASSFGTLETQYFGPGTRLLVL.

In DNA, the CDR3 is TGTGCCAGCAGCTTAGGGGCCCGGGGTGGCGTCGGCACCGGGGAGCTGTTTTTT. It specifies CASSLGARGGVGTGELFF. The chain uses TRBV7-2 and TRBJ2-2; maybe TRBD2 (5 bases). With 1 base removed from V and 4 bases from J, the gap between germline ends came to 19 bases. From germline, CDR1 is SGHTA and CDR2 FQGNSA. CDR3 length equals 18 residues.

V is TRBV6-2 or TRBV6-3 and J is TRBJ1-1; no reliable D call. Germline values: CDR1 MNHEY, CDR2 SVGEGT. V lost 0 bases and J 5 bases, leaving 13 bases between the germline ends. There are 15 residues in the CDR3. CDR3 bases: TGTGCCAGCAGTTACTCGACCGAGGGAGGAACTGAAGCTTTCTTT. Residues: CASSYSTEGGTEAFF.

This clonotype was seen many times. The chain has TRBV18 and TRBJ2-5, with D possibly being TRBD2 (5 bases). CDR3 length equals 13 residues. Trimming pared 3 bases from V and 5 bases from J, leaving 10 bases between. Germline V gene sequence: CDR1 KGHSH, CDR2 LQKENI. CDR3 nucleotides: TGTGCCAGCTCACCTCCTTCGGGGGAGACCCAGTACTTC. Translating gives CASSPPSGETQYF.

The chain joins TRBV4-3 to TRBJ2-5, with D perhaps matching TRBD1 or TRBD2 (6 bases each). The CDR3 covers 14 residues. From germline, CDR1 is LGHNA and CDR2 YSLEER. V shed 0 bases and J shed 4 bases, with 9 bases lying between them. CDR3 bases: TGCGCCAGCAGCCAAGACAGGGGAGGAGAGACCCAGTACTTC. It specifies CASSQDRGGETQYF.

This clonotype was recorded a few times. The chain has TRBV4-2 and TRBJ2-7; 8 nucleotides match TRBD1. Germline CDR1 reads LGHNA; CDR2 reads YNFKEQ. CDR3 size: 15 residues. The V segment lost 0 bases and the J segment 2 bases; nucleotides outside the gene matches: 3. CDR3 sequence (DNA): TGTGCCAGCAGCCAAGAACAGGGGGGCGCCTACGAGCAGTACTTC. It yields the protein CASSQEQGGAYEQYF.

This clonotype was recorded many times. CDR3 amino acids: CASSLRGRQPQHF. CDR3 nucleotide sequence: TGTGCCAGCAGTTTGAGGGGCCGCCAGCCCCAGCATTTT. This chain uses TRBV6-5 with TRBJ1-5; possibly TRBD1 for D (5 bases). The germline CDR1 and CDR2 sequences are MNHEY and SVGAGI. V dropped 4 bases and J dropped 7 bases, with 11 bases sitting between them. The CDR3 loop spans 13 amino acids.

Only a few counts were recorded for this clonotype. The chain recombines TRBV18 with TRBJ1-3; TRBD1 is a possible D gene (5 bases). Trimming removed 4 bases from V and 0 bases from J, with 13 bases in between. CDR3 length: 16 amino acids. CDR1 is KGHSH and CDR2 is LQKENI in the germline V gene. Written as DNA, the CDR3 is TGTGCCAGCTCACGAGACAGTGCCGTCTCTGGAAACACCATATATTTT. Protein product: CASSRDSAVSGNTIYF.

This clonotype was counted a few times. CDR3 DNA sequence: TGTGCCAGCAGTGAAGTTGCAGGGGGCCGGTCACCCCTCCACTTT. Translation: CASSEVAGGRSPLHF. The chain combines TRBV6-1 with TRBJ1-6; the match to TRBD1 covers 8 bases. CDR1 is MNHNS and CDR2 is SASEGT in the germline V gene. The CDR3 runs to 15 residues. The V and J ends lost 1 base and 10 bases, in that order; junction bases with no gene match: 6.

This clonotype was recorded many times. The J gene is TRBJ2-2, the V gene TRBV2; TRBD1 is a possible D gene (6 bases). V dropped 1 base and J dropped 2 bases, with 8 bases sitting between them. The CDR3 is made up of 15 amino acids. The germline CDR1 and CDR2 sequences are SNHLY and FYNNEI. CDR3 coding DNA: TGTGCCAGCAGTGAAGTACAGGGAAACACCGGGGAGCTGTTTTTT. Amino acid sequence: CASSEVQGNTGELFF.

The CDR3 sequence is CASSPQGRNTEAFF. CDR3 DNA sequence: TGTGCCAGCTCACCACAGGGGAGGAACACTGAAGCTTTCTTT. J is TRBJ1-1 and V is TRBV18; possible D gene TRBD1, 5 bases. Germline CDR1 is KGHSH and CDR2 is LQKENI. The CDR3 runs 14 residues. The V gene lost 1 base and the J gene lost 1 base, with 7 bases spanning the gap.

The J gene is TRBJ1-2, the V gene TRBV27, with D hard to call. V gave up 4 bases and J gave up 7 bases, with 13 bases separating them. Germline lookup yields CDR1 MNHEY and CDR2 SMNVEV (reference sequence). The CDR3 is 13 residues long. DNA for the CDR3: TGTGCCAGCAGTTACGGAGGGATCGGTGGCTACACCTTC. It is translated as CASSYGGIGGYTF.

This chain links TRBV6-6 with TRBJ2-5; tentatively, D is TRBD1 (6 bases). This CDR3 has 15 residues. The V end was cut by 6 bases, the J end by 1 base, with 15 bases between. Germline V gene lookup returns CDR1 MNHNY and CDR2 SVGAGI (reference sequence). For the CDR3, the DNA is TGTGCCAGCAGAGAGCCCGGACAGCTCCAAGAGACCCAGTACTTC. Translated, it gives CASREPGQLQETQYF.

The rearrangement links TRBV12-3 or TRBV12-4 to TRBJ2-7, with 11 bases aligning to TRBD2. J was trimmed by 2 bases and V by 3 bases; bases with no gene match: 3. The CDR3 has 15 residues. For the CDR3, the DNA is TGTGCCAGCAGTTTGGGACTAGCGGCCGCCTACGAGCAGTACTTC. Encoded protein: CASSLGLAAAYEQYF.